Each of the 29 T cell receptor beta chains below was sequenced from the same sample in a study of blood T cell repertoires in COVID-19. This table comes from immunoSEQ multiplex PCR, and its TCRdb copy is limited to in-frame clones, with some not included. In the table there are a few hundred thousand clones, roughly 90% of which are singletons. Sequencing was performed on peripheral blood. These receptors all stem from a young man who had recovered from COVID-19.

CDR3 region: CASSYSLTGNTEAFF. The CDR3 DNA is TGTGCCAGCAGCTACTCCTTGACAGGGAACACTGAAGCTTTCTTT. The rearrangement links TRBV7-2 to TRBJ1-1, with TRBD1 as a possible D gene (6 bases). Trimming stripped 4 bases from V and 1 base from J, with 13 bases between. The CDR3 is made up of 15 amino acids. Germline CDR1 reads SGHTA; CDR2 reads FQGNSA. The variable domain in full, completed from reference TRBV7-2 and TRBJ1-1, reads GAGVSQSPSNKVTEKGKDVELRCDPISGHTALYWYRQSLGQGLEFLIYFQGNSAPDKSGLPSDRFSAERTGGSVSTLTIQRTQQEDSAVYLCASSYSLTGNTEAFFGQGTRLTVV.

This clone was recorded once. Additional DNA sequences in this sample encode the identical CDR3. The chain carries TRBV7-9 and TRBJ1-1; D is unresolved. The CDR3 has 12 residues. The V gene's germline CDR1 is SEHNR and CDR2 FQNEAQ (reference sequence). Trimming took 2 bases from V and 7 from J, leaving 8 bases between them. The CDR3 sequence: CASSLSGVEAFF. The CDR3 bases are TGTGCCAGCAGCTTAAGCGGGGTTGAAGCTTTCTTT.

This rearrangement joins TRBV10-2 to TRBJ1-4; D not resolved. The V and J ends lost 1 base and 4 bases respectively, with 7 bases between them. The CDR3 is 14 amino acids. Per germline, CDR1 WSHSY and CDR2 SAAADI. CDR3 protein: CASSEFSDNEKLFF. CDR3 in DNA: TGCGCCAGCAGTGAGTTTTCAGATAATGAAAAACTGTTTTTT.

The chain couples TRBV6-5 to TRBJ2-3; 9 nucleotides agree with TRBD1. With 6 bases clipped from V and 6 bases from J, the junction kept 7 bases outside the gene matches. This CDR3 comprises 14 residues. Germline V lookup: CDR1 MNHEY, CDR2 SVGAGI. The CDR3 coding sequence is TGTGCCAGCAGAACCCGGGACAGGGAGGATACGCAGTATTTT. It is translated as CASRTRDREDTQYF.

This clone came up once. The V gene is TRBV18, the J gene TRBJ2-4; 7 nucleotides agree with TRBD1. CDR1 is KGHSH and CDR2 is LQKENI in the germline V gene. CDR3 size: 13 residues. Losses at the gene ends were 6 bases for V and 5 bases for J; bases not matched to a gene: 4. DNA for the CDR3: TGTGCCAGCTCTCAGACAGGGCAAAACATTCAGTACTTC. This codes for CASSQTGQNIQYF.

The CDR3 DNA is TGTGCCAGCAGCCAAGGCCAGGGGGCGCGGGGCTACACCTTC. It yields the protein CASSQGQGARGYTF. J is TRBJ1-2 and V is TRBV3-1 (or the pseudogene TRBV3-2), with 8 nucleotides matching TRBD1. The CDR3 spans 14 residues. From germline, CDR1 is LGHDT and CDR2 YNNKEL (reference sequence). The V segment lost 1 base and the J segment 8 bases; nucleotides outside the gene matches: 6.

The CDR3 coding sequence is TGTGCCTGGAGGCCCGGGAACACTGAAGCTTTCTTT. Encoded protein: CAWRPGNTEAFF. The V gene is TRBV30, the J gene TRBJ1-1, with D hard to call. The CDR3 covers 12 residues. Germline lookup yields CDR1 GTSNPN and CDR2 SVGIG (reference sequence). V was pared by 3 bases and J by 1 base, with 6 bases between.

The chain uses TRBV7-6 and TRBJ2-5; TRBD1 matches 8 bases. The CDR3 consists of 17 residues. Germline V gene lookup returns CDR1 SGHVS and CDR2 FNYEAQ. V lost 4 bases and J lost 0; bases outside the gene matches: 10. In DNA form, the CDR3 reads TGTGCCAGCAGCTCTATTCGGACAGGGAGATACCAAGAGACCCAGTACTTC. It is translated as CASSSIRTGRYQETQYF.

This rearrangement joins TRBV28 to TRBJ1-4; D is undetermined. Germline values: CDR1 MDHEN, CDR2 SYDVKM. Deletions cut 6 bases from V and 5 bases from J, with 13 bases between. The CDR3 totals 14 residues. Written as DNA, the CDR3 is TGTGCCAGCAGGCCCCGGGTAAAGAATGAAAAACTGTTTTTT. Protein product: CASRPRVKNEKLFF.

CDR3 sequence: CAWSAIGVTEAFF. In DNA form, the CDR3 reads TGTGCCTGGAGTGCCATAGGGGTCACTGAAGCTTTCTTT. J is TRBJ1-1 and V is TRBV30, with a possible D match to TRBD1 (5 bases). The CDR3 sequence is 13 residues long. V shed 1 base and J shed 4 bases, with 10 bases lying between them. Germline V gene lookup returns CDR1 GTSNPN and CDR2 SVGIG (reference sequence).

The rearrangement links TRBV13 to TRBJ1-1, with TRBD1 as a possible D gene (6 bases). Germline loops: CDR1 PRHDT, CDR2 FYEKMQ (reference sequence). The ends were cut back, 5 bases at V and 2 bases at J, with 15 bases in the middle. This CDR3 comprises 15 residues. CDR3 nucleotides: TGTGCCAGCAGCCCCCGGGACACACCAAACACTGAAGCTTTCTTT. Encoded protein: CASSPRDTPNTEAFF.

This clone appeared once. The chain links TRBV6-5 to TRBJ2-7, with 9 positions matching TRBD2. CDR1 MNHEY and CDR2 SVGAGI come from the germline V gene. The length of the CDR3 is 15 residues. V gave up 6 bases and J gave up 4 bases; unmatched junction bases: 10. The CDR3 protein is CASRKIAGDLYEQYF. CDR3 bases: TGTGCCAGCAGGAAGATAGCGGGGGACTTATACGAGCAGTACTTC.

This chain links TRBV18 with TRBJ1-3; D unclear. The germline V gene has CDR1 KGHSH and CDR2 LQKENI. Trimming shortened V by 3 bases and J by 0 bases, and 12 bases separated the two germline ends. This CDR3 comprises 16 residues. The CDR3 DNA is TGTGCCAGCTCACCTCAAGAACGGTACTCTGGAAACACCATATATTTT. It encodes CASSPQERYSGNTIYF.

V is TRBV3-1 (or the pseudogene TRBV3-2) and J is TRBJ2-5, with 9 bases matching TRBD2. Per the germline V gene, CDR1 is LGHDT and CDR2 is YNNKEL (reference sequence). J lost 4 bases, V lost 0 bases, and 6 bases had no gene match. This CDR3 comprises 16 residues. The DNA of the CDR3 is TGTGCCAGCAGCCAAGATCCAAGCGGGAGGTCAGAGACCCAGTACTTC. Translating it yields CASSQDPSGRSETQYF.

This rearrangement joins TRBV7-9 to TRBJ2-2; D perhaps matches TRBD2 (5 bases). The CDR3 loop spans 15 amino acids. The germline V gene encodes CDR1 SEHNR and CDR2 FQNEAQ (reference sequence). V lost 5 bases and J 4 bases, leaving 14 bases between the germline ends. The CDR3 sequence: CASSLSLAGTGELFF. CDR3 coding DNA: TGTGCCAGCAGCCTGAGTTTGGCGGGCACCGGGGAGCTGTTTTTT.

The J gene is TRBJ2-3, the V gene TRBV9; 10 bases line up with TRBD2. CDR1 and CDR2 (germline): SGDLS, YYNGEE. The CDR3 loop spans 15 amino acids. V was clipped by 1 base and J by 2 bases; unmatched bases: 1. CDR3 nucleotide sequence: TGTGCCAGCAGCGTAAGCGGGGGGGCCACAGATACGCAGTATTTT. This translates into CASSVSGGATDTQYF.

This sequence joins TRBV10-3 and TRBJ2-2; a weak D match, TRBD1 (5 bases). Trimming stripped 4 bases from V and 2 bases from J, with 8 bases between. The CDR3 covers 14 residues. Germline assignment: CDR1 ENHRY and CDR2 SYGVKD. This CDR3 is CAISAGINTGELFF. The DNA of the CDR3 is TGTGCCATCAGTGCAGGGATTAACACCGGGGAGCTGTTTTTT.

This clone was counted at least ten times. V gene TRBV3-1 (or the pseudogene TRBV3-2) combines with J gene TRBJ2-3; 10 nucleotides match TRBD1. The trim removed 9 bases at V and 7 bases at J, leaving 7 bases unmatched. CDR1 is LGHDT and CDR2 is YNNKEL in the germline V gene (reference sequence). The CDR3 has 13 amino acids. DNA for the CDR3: TGTGCCAGTAAGGGGACAGGGGACCATACGCAGTATTTT. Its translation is CASKGTGDHTQYF.

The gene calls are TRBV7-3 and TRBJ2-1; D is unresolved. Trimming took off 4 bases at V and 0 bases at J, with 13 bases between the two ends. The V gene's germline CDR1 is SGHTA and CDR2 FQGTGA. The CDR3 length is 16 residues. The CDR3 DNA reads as TGTGCCAGCAGCTCATCCGTAGAAAGCTCCTACAATGAGCAGTTCTTC. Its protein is CASSSSVESSYNEQFF.

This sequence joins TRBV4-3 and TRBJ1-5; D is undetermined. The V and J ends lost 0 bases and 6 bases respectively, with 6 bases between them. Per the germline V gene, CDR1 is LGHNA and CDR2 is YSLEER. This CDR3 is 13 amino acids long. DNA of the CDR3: TGCGCCAGCAGCCAAGACGGAGTTCAGCCCCAGCATTTT. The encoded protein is CASSQDGVQPQHF.

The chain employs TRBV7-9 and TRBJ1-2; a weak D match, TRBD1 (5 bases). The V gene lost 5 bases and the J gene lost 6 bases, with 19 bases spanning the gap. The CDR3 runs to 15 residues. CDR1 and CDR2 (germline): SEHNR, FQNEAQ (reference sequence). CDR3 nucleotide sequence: TGTGCCAGCAGCACTCGGACAAGCCATTTTGATGGCTACACCTTC. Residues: CASSTRTSHFDGYTF.

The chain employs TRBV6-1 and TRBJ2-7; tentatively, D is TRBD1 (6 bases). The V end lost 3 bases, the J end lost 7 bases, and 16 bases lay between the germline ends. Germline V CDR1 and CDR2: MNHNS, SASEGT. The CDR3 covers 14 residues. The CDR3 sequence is CASSETGTIWEQYF. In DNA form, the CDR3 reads TGTGCCAGCAGTGAGACAGGTACCATTTGGGAGCAGTACTTC.

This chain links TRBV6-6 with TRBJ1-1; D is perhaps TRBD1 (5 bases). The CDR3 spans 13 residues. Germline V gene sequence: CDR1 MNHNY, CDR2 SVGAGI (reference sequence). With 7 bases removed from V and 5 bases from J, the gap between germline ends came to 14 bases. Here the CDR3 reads CASTPPGGTEAFF. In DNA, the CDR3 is TGTGCCAGCACCCCACCTGGGGGGACTGAAGCTTTCTTT.

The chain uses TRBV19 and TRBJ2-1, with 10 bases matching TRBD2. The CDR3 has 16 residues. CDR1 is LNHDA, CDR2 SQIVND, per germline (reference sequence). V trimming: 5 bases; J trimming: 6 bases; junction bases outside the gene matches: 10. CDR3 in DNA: TGTGCCAGTAGTGCTCGGAGCGGGGGGGGTTTCAATGAGCAGTTCTTC. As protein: CASSARSGGGFNEQFF.

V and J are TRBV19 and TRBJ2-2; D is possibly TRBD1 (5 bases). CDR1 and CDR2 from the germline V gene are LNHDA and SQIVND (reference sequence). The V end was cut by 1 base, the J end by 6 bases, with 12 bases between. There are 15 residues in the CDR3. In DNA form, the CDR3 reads TGTGCCAGTAGTATAGGCTTTAGGGGTGCCGGGGAGCTGTTTTTT. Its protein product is CASSIGFRGAGELFF.

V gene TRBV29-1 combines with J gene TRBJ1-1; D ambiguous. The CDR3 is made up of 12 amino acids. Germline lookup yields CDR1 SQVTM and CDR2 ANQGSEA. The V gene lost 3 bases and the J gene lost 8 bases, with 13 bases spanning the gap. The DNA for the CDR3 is TGCAGCGTTGATACGGGAGGCCTCGAAGCTTTCTTT. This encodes CSVDTGGLEAFF. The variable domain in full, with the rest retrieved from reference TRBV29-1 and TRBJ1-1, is SAVISQKPSRDICQRGTSLTIQCQVDSQVTMMFWYRQQPGQSLTLIATANQGSEATYESGFVIDKFPISRPNLTFSTLTVSNMSPEDSSIYLCSVDTGGLEAFFGQGTRLTVV.

The CDR3 protein is CASSLVGTGAFNEQFF. The DNA for the CDR3 is TGTGCCAGCAGTTTAGTCGGGACAGGGGCCTTCAATGAGCAGTTCTTC. This chain links TRBV27 with TRBJ2-1; the match to TRBD1 covers 10 bases. V shed 2 bases and J 6 bases; nucleotides not matched to a gene: 7. The CDR3 covers 16 residues. In germline, CDR1 is MNHEY, CDR2 SMNVEV (reference sequence).

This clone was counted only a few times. DNA for the CDR3: TGTGCCAGCAGCCTAGGGGGCGCTGACGAGCAGTACTTC. It specifies CASSLGGADEQYF. The chain uses TRBV7-6 and TRBJ2-7; TRBD1 matches 7 bases. V shed 5 bases and J 5 bases; nucleotides not matched to a gene: 6. Germline lookup yields CDR1 SGHVS and CDR2 FNYEAQ. CDR3 length: 13 residues. Together with reference TRBV7-6 and TRBJ2-7, the CDR3 gives the full variable domain: GAGVSQSPRYKVTKRGQDVALRCDPISGHVSLYWYRQALGQGPEFLTYFNYEAQQDKSGLPNDRFSAERPEGSISTLTIQRTEQRDSAMYRCASSLGGADEQYFGPGTRLTVT.

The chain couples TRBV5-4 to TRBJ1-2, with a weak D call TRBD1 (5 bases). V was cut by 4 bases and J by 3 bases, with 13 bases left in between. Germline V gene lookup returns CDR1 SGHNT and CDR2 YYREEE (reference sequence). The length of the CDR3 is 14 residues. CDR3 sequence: CASSHDSGYYGYTF. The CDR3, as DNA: TGTGCCAGCAGCCACGACTCAGGGTACTATGGCTACACCTTC.